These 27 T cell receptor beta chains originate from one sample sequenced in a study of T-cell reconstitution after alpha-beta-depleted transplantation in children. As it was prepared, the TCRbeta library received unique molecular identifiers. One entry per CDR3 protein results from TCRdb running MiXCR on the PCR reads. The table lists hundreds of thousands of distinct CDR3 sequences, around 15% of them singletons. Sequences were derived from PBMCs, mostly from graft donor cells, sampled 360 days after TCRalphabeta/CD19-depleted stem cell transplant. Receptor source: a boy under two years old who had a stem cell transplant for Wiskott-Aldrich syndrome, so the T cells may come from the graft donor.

For the CDR3, the DNA is TGTGCCAGCAGCCCTTCCTGGACAGGGGGCACCGGGGAGCTGTTTTTT. It encodes CASSPSWTGGTGELFF. This chain links TRBV7-8 with TRBJ2-2, with 10 bases lining up with TRBD1. Trimming took 5 bases from V and 4 from J; bases not matched to a gene: 7. The CDR3 runs to 16 residues. Germline V gene sequence: CDR1 SGHVS, CDR2 FQNEAQ.

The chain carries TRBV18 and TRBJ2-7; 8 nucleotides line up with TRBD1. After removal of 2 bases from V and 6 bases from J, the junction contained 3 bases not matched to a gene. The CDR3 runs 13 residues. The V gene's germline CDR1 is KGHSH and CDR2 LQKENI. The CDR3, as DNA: TGTGCCAGCTCACCATCGACAGGGGTCGAGCAGTACTTC. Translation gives CASSPSTGVEQYF. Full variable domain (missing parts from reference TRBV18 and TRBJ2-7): NAGVMQNPRHLVRRRGQEARLRCSPMKGHSHVYWYRQLPEEGLKFMVYLQKENIIDESGMPKERFSAEFPKEGPSILRIQQVVRGDSAAYFCASSPSTGVEQYFGPGTRLTVT.

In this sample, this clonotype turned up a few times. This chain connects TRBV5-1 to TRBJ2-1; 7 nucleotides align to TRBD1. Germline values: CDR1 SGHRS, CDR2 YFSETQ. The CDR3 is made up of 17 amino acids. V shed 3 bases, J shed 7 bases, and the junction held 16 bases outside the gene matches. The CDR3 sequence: CASSSTAVTGWRNEQFF. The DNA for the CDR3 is TGCGCCAGCAGCTCTACAGCAGTGACAGGGTGGAGGAATGAGCAGTTCTTC.

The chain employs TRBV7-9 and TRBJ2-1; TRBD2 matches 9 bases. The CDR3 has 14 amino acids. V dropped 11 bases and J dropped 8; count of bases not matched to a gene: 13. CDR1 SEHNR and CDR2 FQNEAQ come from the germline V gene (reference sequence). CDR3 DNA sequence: TGTGCCCTGTGGGTAGCGGGGGATAGCTATGAGCAGTTCTTC. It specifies CALWVAGDSYEQFF.

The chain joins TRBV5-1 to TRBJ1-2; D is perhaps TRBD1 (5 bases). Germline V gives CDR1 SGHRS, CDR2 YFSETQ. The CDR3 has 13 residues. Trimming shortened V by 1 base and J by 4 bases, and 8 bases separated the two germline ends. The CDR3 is CASSLTGTYGYTF. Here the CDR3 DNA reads TGCGCCAGCAGCTTGACAGGAACCTATGGCTACACCTTC. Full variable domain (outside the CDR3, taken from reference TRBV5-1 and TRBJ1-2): KAGVTQTPRYLIKTRGQQVTLSCSPISGHRSVSWYQQTPGQGLQFLFEYFSETQRNKGNFPGRFSGRQFSNSRSEMNVSTLELGDSALYLCASSLTGTYGYTFGSGTRLTVV.

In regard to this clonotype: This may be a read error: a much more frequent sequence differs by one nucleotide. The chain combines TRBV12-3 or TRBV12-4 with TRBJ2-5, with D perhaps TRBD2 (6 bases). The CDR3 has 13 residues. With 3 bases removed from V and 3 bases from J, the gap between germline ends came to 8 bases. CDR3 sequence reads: CASSFWGEETQYF. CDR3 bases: TGTGCCAGCAGTTTTTGGGGGGAAGAGACCCAGTACTTC.

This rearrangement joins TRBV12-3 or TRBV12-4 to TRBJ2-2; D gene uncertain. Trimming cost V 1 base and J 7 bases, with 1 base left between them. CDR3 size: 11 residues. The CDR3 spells CASSLDGELFF. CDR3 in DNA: TGTGCCAGCAGTTTAGACGGGGAGCTGTTTTTT.

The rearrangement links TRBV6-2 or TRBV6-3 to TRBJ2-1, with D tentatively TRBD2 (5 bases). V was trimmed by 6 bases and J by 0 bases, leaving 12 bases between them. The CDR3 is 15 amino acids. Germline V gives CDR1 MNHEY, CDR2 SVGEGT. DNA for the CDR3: TGTGCCAGCAGCCGAGTGAGGGCCTCCTACAATGAGCAGTTCTTC. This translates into CASSRVRASYNEQFF.

This CDR3 is CASSLDRGVTGELFF. The CDR3 nucleotides are TGTGCCAGCAGTTTGGACAGGGGTGTCACCGGGGAGCTGTTTTTT. The chain links TRBV2 to TRBJ2-2, with 9 bases lining up with TRBD1. Germline V gene lookup returns CDR1 SNHLY and CDR2 FYNNEI. V lost 5 bases to trimming and J lost 4 bases; unmatched junction nucleotides: 5. This CDR3 contains 15 residues.

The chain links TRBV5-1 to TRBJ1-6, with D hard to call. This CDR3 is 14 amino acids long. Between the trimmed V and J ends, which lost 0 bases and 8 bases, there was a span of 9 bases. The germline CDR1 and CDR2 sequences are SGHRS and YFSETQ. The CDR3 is CASSLAVFDSPLHF. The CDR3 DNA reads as TGCGCCAGCAGCTTGGCGGTCTTTGATTCACCCCTCCACTTT.

CDR3: CASSRGTVEETQYF. The DNA for the CDR3 is TGTGCCAGCAGCCGCGGGACAGTCGAAGAGACCCAGTACTTC. The V gene is TRBV3-1, the J gene TRBJ2-5; possibly TRBD1 for D (7 bases). Germline values: CDR1 LGHDT, CDR2 YNNKEL (reference sequence). The CDR3 runs to 14 residues. Trimming took 4 bases from V and 3 from J, leaving 12 bases between them.

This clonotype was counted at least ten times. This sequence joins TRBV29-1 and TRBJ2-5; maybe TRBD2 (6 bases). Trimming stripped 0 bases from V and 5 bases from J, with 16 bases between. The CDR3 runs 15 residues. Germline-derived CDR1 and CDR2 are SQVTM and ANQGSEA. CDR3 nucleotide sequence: TGCAGCGTTGAAGATCGAGCGCGGGCGGGGGAGACCCAGTACTTC. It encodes CSVEDRARAGETQYF.

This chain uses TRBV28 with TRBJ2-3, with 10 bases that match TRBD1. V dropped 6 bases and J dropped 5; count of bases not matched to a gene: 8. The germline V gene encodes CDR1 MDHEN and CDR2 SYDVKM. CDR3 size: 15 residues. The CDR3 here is CASSRQGAFIDTQYF. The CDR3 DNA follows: TGTGCCAGCAGCCGACAGGGGGCGTTCATAGATACGCAGTATTTT.

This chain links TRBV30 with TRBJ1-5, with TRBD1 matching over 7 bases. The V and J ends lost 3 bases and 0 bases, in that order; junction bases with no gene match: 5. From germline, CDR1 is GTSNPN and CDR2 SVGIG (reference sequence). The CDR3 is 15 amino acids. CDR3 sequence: CAWSPGTASNQPQHF. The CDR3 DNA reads TGTGCCTGGAGCCCCGGGACAGCTAGCAATCAGCCCCAGCATTTT.

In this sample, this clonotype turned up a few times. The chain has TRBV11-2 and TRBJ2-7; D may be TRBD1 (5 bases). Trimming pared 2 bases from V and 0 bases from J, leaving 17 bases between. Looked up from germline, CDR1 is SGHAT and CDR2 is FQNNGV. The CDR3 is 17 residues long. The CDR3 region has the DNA TGTGCCAGCAGCTTAACTCAGCGTCGCAGGGTCTCCTACGAGCAGTACTTC. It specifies CASSLTQRRRVSYEQYF.

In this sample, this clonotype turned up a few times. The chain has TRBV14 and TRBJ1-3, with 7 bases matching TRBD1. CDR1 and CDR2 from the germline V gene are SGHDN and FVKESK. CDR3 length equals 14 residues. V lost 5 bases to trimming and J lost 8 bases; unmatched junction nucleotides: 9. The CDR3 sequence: CASSIMDRRDTIYF. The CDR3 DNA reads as TGTGCCAGCAGCATAATGGACAGGAGGGACACCATATATTTT.

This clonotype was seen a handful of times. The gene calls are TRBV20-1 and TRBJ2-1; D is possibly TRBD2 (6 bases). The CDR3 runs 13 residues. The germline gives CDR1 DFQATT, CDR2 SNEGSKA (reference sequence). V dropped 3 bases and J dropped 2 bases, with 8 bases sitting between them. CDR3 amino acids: CSASWGAYNEQFF. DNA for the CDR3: TGCAGTGCTAGCTGGGGGGCCTACAATGAGCAGTTCTTC.

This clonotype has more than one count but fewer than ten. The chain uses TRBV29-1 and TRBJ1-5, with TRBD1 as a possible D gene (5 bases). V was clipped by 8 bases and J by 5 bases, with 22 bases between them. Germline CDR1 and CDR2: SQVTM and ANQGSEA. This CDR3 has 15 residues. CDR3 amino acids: CSSPQDRRRDQPQHF. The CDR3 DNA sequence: TGCAGCTCCCCACAAGACAGAAGGAGGGATCAGCCCCAGCATTTT.

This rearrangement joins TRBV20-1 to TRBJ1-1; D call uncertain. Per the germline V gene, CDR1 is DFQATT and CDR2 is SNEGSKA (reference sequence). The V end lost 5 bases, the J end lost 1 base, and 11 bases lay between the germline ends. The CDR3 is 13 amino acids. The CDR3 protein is CSALRPTNTEAFF. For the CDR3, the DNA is TGCAGTGCTCTCCGCCCCACGAACACTGAAGCTTTCTTT.

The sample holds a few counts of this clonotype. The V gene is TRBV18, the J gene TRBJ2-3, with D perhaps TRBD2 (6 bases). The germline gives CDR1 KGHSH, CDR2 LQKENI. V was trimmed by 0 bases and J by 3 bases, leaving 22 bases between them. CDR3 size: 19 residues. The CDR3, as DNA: TGTGCCAGCTCACCACCGATTGGCTATTCGCGTCTAGCGACAGATACGCAGTATTTT. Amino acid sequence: CASSPPIGYSRLATDTQYF.

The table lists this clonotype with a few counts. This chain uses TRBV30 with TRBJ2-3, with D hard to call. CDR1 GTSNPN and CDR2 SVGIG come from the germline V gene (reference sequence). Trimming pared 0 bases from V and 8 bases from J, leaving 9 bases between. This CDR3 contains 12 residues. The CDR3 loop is CAWSVSRGTQYF. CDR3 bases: TGTGCCTGGAGTGTGAGCAGAGGTACGCAGTATTTT.

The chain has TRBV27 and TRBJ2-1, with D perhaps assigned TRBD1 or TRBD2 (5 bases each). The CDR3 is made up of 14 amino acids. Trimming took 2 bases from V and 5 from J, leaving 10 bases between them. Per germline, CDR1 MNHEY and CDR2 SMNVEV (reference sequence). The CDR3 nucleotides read TGTGCCAGCAGTTTAGGCTGGGGGAACAATGAGCAGTTCTTC. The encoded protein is CASSLGWGNNEQFF.

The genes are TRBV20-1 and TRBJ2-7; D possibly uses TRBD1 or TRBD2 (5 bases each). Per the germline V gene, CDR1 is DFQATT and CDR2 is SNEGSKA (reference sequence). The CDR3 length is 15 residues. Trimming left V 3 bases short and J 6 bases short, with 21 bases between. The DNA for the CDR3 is TGCAGTGCTAGGAACAATCCGGGACCCCGCAGCGAGCAGTACTTC. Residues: CSARNNPGPRSEQYF.

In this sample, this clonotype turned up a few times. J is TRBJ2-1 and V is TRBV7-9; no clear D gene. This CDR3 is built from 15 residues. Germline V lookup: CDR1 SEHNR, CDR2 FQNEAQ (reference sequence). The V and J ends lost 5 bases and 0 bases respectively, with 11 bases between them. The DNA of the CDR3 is TGTGCCAGCAGCCCCCTATTTAGCTCCTACAATGAGCAGTTCTTC. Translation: CASSPLFSSYNEQFF. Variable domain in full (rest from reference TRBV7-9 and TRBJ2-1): DTGVSQNPRHKITKRGQNVTFRCDPISEHNRLYWYRQTLGQGPEFLTYFQNEAQLEKSRLLSDRFSAERPKGSFSTLEIQRTEQGDSAMYLCASSPLFSSYNEQFFGPGTRLTVL.

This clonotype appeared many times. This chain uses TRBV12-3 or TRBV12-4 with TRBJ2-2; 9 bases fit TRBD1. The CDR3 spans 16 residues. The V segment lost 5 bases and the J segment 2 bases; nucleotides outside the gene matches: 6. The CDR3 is CASSPRDRVNTGELFF. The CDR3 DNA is TGTGCCAGCAGTCCCCGGGACAGGGTCAACACCGGGGAGCTGTTTTTT.

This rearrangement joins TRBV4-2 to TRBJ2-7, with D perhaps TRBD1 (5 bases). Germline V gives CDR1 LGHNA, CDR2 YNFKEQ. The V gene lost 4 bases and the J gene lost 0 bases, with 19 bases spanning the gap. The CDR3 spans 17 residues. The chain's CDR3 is CASSLTAQGLSSYEQYF. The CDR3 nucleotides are TGTGCCAGCAGCCTAACCGCCCAGGGCCTAAGCTCCTACGAGCAGTACTTC.

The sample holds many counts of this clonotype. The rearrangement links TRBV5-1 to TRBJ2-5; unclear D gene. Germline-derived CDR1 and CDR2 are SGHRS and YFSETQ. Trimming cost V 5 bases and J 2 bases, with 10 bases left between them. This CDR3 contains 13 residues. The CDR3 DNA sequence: TGCGCCAGCAGGGCGGAACCTCAAGAGACCCAGTACTTC. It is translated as CASRAEPQETQYF.